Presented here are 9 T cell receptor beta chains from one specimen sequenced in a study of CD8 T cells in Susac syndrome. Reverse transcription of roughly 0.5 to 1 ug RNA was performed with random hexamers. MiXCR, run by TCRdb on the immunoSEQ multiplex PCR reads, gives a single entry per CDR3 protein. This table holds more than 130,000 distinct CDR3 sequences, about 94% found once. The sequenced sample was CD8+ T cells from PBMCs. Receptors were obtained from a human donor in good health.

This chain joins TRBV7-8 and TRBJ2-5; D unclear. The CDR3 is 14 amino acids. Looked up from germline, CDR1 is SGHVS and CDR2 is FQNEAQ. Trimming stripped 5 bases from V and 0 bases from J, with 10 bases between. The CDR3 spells CASSNQRYQETQYF. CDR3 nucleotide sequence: TGTGCCAGCAGCAACCAGAGGTACCAAGAGACCCAGTACTTC.

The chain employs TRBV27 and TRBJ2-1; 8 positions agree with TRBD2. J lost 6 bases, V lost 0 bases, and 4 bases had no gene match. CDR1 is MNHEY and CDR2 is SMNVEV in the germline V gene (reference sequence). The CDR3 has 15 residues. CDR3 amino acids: CASSLSKSGSNEQFF. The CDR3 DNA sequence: TGTGCCAGCAGTTTATCGAAAAGCGGGAGCAATGAGCAGTTCTTC.

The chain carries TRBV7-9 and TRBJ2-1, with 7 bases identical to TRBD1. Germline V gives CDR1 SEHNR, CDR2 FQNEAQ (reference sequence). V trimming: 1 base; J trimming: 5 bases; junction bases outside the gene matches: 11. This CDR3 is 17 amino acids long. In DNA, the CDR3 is TGTGCCAGCAGCTTAGACGACAGGGTCGGCATCCACAATGAGCAGTTCTTC. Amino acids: CASSLDDRVGIHNEQFF.

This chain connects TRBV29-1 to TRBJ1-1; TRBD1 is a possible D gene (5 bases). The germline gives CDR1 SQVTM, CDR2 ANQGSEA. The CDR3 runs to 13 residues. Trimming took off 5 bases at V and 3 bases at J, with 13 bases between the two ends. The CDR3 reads CSVYGTSYTEAFF. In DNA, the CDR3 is TGCAGCGTTTACGGGACCTCTTACACTGAAGCTTTCTTT.

The CDR3 nucleotides read TGTGCCAGCACCCCCTTAATGGGGGTTGAGCAGTTCTTC. Its protein product is CASTPLMGVEQFF. V and J are TRBV7-9 and TRBJ2-1; D is perhaps TRBD1 or TRBD2 (5 bases each). Per germline, CDR1 SEHNR and CDR2 FQNEAQ (reference sequence). The CDR3 has 13 residues. Trimming shortened V by 7 bases and J by 9 bases, and 16 bases separated the two germline ends.

In nucleotides, the CDR3 is TGCAGCGTCGTGGGGGACACCGGGGAGCTGTTTTTT. Its translation: CSVVGDTGELFF. The genes are TRBV29-1 and TRBJ2-2; D is perhaps TRBD1 or TRBD2 (5 bases each). The CDR3 sequence is 12 residues long. Between the trimmed V and J ends, which lost 6 bases and 3 bases, there was a span of 8 bases. Germline V CDR1 and CDR2: SQVTM, ANQGSEA.

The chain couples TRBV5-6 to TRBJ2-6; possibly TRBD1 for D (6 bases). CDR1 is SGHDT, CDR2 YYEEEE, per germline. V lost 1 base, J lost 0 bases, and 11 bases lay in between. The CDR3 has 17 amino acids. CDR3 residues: CASSLQFRGSGANVLTF. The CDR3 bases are TGTGCCAGCAGCTTGCAGTTCAGGGGCTCTGGGGCCAACGTCCTGACTTTC.

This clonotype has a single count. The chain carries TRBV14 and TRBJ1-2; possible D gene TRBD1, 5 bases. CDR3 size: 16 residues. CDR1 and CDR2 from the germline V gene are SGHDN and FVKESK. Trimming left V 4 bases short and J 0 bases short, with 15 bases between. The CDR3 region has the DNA TGTGCCAGCAGCCCGGTAGGACATCCGGCTAACTATGGCTACACCTTC. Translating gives CASSPVGHPANYGYTF.

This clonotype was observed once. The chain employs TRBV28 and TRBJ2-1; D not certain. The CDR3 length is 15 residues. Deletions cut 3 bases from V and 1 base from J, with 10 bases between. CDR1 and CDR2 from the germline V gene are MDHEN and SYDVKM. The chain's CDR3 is CASSFATASYNEQFF. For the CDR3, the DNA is TGTGCCAGCAGTTTCGCGACCGCTTCCTACAATGAGCAGTTCTTC.